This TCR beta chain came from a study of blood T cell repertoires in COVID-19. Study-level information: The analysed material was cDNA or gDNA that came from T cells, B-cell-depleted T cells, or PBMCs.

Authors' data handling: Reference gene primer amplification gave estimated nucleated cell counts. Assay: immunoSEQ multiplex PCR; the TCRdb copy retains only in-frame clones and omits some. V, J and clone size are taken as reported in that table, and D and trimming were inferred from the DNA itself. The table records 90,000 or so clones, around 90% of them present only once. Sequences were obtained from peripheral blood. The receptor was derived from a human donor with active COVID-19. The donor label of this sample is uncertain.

CDR3 sequence: CASSPLWGDSTDTQYF. The CDR3 coding sequence is TGTGCCAGCAGCCCCCTTTGGGGGGATAGCACAGATACGCAGTATTTT. The rearrangement uses TRBV21-1 and TRBJ2-3; the listed D gene, TRBD2, was not tested against the DNA. TRBV21-1 is a known pseudogene. CDR3 size: 16 residues.